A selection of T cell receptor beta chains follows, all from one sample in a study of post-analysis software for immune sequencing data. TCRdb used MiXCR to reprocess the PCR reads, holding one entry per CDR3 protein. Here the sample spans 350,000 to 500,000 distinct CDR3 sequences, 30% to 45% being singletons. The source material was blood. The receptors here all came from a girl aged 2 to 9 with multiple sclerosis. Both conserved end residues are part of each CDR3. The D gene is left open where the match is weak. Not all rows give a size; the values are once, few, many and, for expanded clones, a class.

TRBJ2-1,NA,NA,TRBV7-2,CASAIGRSSYNEQFF,TGTGCCAGCGCGATAGGGAGGTCCTCCTACAATGAGCAGTTCTTC
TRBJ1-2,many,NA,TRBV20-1,CSARHNYGYTF,TGCAGTGCTAGACATAACTATGGCTACACCTTC
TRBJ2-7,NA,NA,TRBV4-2,CASSLEWEMVPHEQYF,TGTGCCAGCAGCCTAGAATGGGAAATGGTTCCCCACGAGCAGTACTTC
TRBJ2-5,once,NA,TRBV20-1,CSARVGGGETQYF,TGCAGTGCTAGAGTCGGCGGCGGGGAGACCCAGTACTTC
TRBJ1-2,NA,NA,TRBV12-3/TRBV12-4,CASSPLGASSGGYTF,TGTGCCAGCAGTCCGCTTGGGGCATCTTCCGGTGGCTACACCTTC
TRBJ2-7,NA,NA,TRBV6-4,CASRGGRQGSYEQYF,TGTGCCAGCAGGGGGGGGAGACAGGGCTCCTACGAGCAGTACTTC
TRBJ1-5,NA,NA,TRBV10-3,CAISERQTGSNQPQHF,TGTGCCATCAGTGAGAGGCAGACGGGGAGCAATCAGCCCCAGCATTTT
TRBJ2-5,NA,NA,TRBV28,CASSSPLGVETQYF,TGTGCCAGCAGTTCTCCCCTGGGGGTAGAGACCCAGTACTTC
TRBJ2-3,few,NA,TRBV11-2,CASSFFPLEGGDTQYF,TGTGCCAGCAGCTTCTTCCCCCTAGAAGGTGGGGATACGCAGTATTTT
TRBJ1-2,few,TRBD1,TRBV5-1,CASSFTGGLDYGYTF,TGCGCCAGCAGCTTTACAGGGGGCCTCGACTATGGCTACACCTTC
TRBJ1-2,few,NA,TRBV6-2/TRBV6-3,CASSYVTGPYGYTF,TGTGCCAGCAGTTACGTAACAGGTCCCTATGGCTACACCTTC
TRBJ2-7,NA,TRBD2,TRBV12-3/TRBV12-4,CASSLWWEGSYEQYF,TGTGCCAGCAGTTTATGGTGGGAGGGTTCCTACGAGCAGTACTTC
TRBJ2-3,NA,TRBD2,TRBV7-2,CASSLASGGGGADTQYF,TGTGCCAGCAGCTTAGCTAGCGGGGGAGGGGGCGCAGATACGCAGTATTTT
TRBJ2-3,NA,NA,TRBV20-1,CSARDQGAGADSRGTDTQYF,TGCAGTGCTAGAGATCAGGGTGCAGGGGCCGATAGTAGGGGCACAGATACGCAGTATTTT
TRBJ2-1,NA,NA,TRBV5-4,CASSLKRDSSYNEQFF,TGTGCCAGCAGCCTGAAGCGGGACAGCTCATACAATGAGCAGTTCTTC
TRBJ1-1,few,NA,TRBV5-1,CASSAFTGLETEAFF,TGCGCCAGCAGCGCATTTACAGGGTTGGAGACTGAAGCTTTCTTT
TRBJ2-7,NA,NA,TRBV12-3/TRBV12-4,CASSFVAYEQYF,TGTGCCAGCAGTTTCGTGGCCTACGAGCAGTACTTC
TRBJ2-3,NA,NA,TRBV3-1,CASSQEVQGPDTQYF,TGTGCCAGCAGCCAAGAAGTCCAGGGCCCAGATACGCAGTATTTT
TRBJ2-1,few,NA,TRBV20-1,CSARGGISYNEQFF,TGCAGTGCTAGGGGTGGGATATCCTACAATGAGCAGTTCTTC
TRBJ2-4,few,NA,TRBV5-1,CASSLLQGQYGQYF,TGCGCCAGCAGCTTGTTACAGGGTCAATACGGGCAGTACTTC
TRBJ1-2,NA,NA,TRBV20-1,CSARDPRGYDYGYTF,TGCAGTGCTAGAGATCCGAGGGGGTACGACTATGGCTACACCTTC
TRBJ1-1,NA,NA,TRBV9,CASSVVDYTEAFF,TGTGCCAGCAGCGTAGTAGACTACACTGAAGCTTTCTTT
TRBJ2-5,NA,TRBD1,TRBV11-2,CASSLDGLGPGGPSEQYF,TGTGCCAGCAGCTTAGACGGATTGGGTCCAGGGGGCCCCTCTGAGCAGTACTTC